Each of the 8 T cell receptor beta chains below was sequenced from the same sample in a study of T-cell memory formation after mild COVID-19. From the 5' RACE reads, TCRdb called clonotypes with MiXCR, one entry per CDR3 protein. The table lists 45,000 to 65,000 distinct CDR3 sequences, 9% to 9.5% of them singletons. The source material was PBMCs or a T cell subset sorted from them (not recorded which). The receptors derive from a man aged 18-30 years who had mild COVID-19 (a few samples of this study predate the infection). Cell type and time point are not known.

This clonotype has a handful of counts. This chain uses TRBV11-3 with TRBJ2-3; 8 nucleotides align to TRBD1. V lost 2 bases to trimming and J lost 4 bases; unmatched junction nucleotides: 8. This CDR3 contains 16 residues. Germline CDR1 reads SGHNT; CDR2 reads YENEEA. The CDR3 reads CASSLRGQGPADTQYF. The CDR3 nucleotides are TGTGCCAGCAGCTTACGTGGACAGGGTCCGGCAGATACGCAGTATTTT.

This clonotype has more than one count but fewer than ten. The chain recombines TRBV10-3 with TRBJ2-3; 7 bases map to TRBD2. The CDR3 loop spans 16 amino acids. From germline, CDR1 is ENHRY and CDR2 SYGVKD. J gave up 2 bases and V 7 bases, and 12 bases lay outside the gene matches. CDR3 in amino acids: CAITPTSPSATDTQYF. The CDR3 DNA is TGTGCCATCACCCCGACTAGCCCCTCCGCCACAGATACGCAGTATTTT.

The chain links TRBV7-9 to TRBJ2-3; D gene uncertain. From germline, CDR1 is SEHNR and CDR2 FQNEAQ (reference sequence). The length of the CDR3 is 15 residues. V was clipped by 5 bases and J by 7 bases, with 19 bases between them. The DNA for the CDR3 is TGTGCCAGCAGCCCTTCGCCCCAGTTCAGGAATACGCAGTATTTT. Translated: CASSPSPQFRNTQYF.

This clonotype was seen more than once but under ten times. This chain uses TRBV5-1 with TRBJ2-3; D not resolved. The CDR3 spans 16 residues. Trimming left V 0 bases short and J 2 bases short, with 13 bases between. Germline V gene sequence: CDR1 SGHRS, CDR2 YFSETQ. CDR3 loop: CASSLGLIQTTDTQYF. The CDR3 DNA reads as TGCGCCAGCAGCTTGGGCCTAATCCAAACCACAGATACGCAGTATTTT.

This sequence joins TRBV7-2 and TRBJ2-7, with a possible D match to TRBD1 (7 bases). Germline-derived CDR1 and CDR2 are SGHTA and FQGNSA. V was trimmed by 5 bases and J by 0 bases, leaving 14 bases between them. The CDR3 runs 15 residues. Here the CDR3 reads CASSGGTASSYEQYF. The CDR3 bases are TGTGCCAGCAGCGGGGGGACAGCGAGCTCCTACGAGCAGTACTTC.

About this clonotype: A read error is possible here, since a much larger clone lies one base away. This chain links TRBV6-2 or TRBV6-3 with TRBJ2-1; D is possibly TRBD1 (5 bases). The CDR3 totals 13 residues. Germline V CDR1 and CDR2: MNHEY, SVGEGT. V shed 1 base and J shed 7 bases, with 8 bases lying between them. In nucleotides, the CDR3 is TGTGCCAGCAGTTACTTTCAGGGAAATGAGCAGTTCTTC. Its translation is CASSYFQGNEQFF.

This clonotype is labeled medium-sized. This rearrangement joins TRBV29-1 to TRBJ2-5, with 8 bases matching TRBD1. The CDR3 is made up of 12 amino acids. V lost 6 bases and J lost 6; bases outside the gene matches: 6. Germline lookup yields CDR1 SQVTM and CDR2 ANQGSEA. CDR3: CSVLDRVKTQYF. CDR3 in DNA: TGCAGCGTGCTGGACAGGGTAAAGACCCAGTACTTC.

This clonotype was counted many times. The chain couples TRBV7-2 to TRBJ2-4, with 9 nucleotides matching TRBD1. Germline CDR1 and CDR2: SGHTA and FQGNSA. V lost 5 bases, J lost 6 bases, and 8 bases stayed unmatched. CDR3 length: 15 amino acids. CDR3: CASSNPTGGLNIQYF. Here the CDR3 DNA reads TGTGCCAGCAGCAACCCGACAGGGGGATTAAACATTCAGTACTTC.